The 25 T cell receptor beta chains reported below all come from one sample, sequenced in a study of OX40 agonist ivuxolimab in advanced cancers. Sequencing used immunoSEQ multiplex PCR; TCRdb keeps in-frame clones, though not all of them. Among tens of thousands of clones listed, approximately 90% were seen once. This material consisted of CD4+ or CD8+ T cells sorted from blood, taken in a trial of the OX40 agonist ivuxolimab. The source is an adult with an advanced solid tumor such as melanoma, head and neck, liver or kidney cancer.

The chain couples TRBV6-6 to TRBJ2-7; no reliable D call. The CDR3 extends over 14 amino acids. Trimming pared 2 bases from V and 6 bases from J, leaving 14 bases between. Germline V gene lookup returns CDR1 MNHNY and CDR2 SVGAGI (reference sequence). The CDR3 sequence is CASSYATPTGEQYF. The CDR3 region has the DNA TGTGCCAGCAGTTACGCGACCCCGACCGGCGAGCAGTACTTC.

J is TRBJ2-3 and V is TRBV13; TRBD2 matches at 10 bases. The CDR3 is 15 amino acids. The V gene's germline CDR1 is PRHDT and CDR2 FYEKMQ (reference sequence). V shed 5 bases and J 3 bases; nucleotides not matched to a gene: 5. CDR3 residues: CASSTWTSGTDTQYF. CDR3 in DNA: TGTGCCAGCAGCACCTGGACTAGCGGAACAGATACGCAGTATTTT. The full variable domain, rest sourced from reference TRBV13 and TRBJ2-3, is AAGVIQSPRHLIKEKRETATLKCYPIPRHDTVYWYQQGPGQDPQFLISFYEKMQSDKGSIPDRFSAQQFSDYHSELNMSSLELGDSALYFCASSTWTSGTDTQYFGPGTRLTVL.

This clone showed up just once. This rearrangement joins TRBV7-8 to TRBJ2-1, with TRBD2 matching over 9 bases. The CDR3 runs to 15 residues. Germline CDR1 reads SGHVS; CDR2 reads FQNEAQ. The V gene end was trimmed by 5 bases and the J gene end by 2 bases; junction bases not matched to a gene: 4. The CDR3 spells CASSASGATYNEQFF. DNA of the CDR3: TGTGCCAGCAGCGCTAGCGGGGCCACCTACAATGAGCAGTTCTTC.

In regard to this clone: The same CDR3 also results from other DNA sequences found in this sample. The chain uses TRBV27 and TRBJ1-2; TRBD1 aligns across 8 bases. Germline assignment: CDR1 MNHEY and CDR2 SMNVEV (reference sequence). J was trimmed by 6 bases and V by 0 bases; bases with no gene match: 6. CDR3 size: 15 residues. The CDR3 sequence: CASSLSPDRAHGYTF. CDR3 coding DNA: TGTGCCAGCAGTTTATCACCGGACAGGGCCCATGGCTACACCTTC.

The chain joins TRBV4-1 to TRBJ2-7; no firm D call. The CDR3 runs to 14 residues. The germline gives CDR1 MGHRA, CDR2 YSYEKL. The germline V and J ends were trimmed by 0 bases and 1 base, with 7 bases remaining between them. CDR3 sequence: CASSQDRYSYEQYF. The CDR3 DNA sequence: TGCGCCAGCAGCCAAGATCGGTATTCCTACGAGCAGTACTTC.

This chain connects TRBV4-1 to TRBJ2-3; either TRBD1 or TRBD2 may fit D (5 bases each). Looked up from germline, CDR1 is MGHRA and CDR2 is YSYEKL. V lost 1 base to trimming and J lost 2 bases, with 10 bases between them. The CDR3 is 15 residues long. DNA for the CDR3: TGCGCCAGCAGCCAAGTGGGGGAGTACACAGATACGCAGTATTTT. Its translation: CASSQVGEYTDTQYF.

The chain links TRBV2 to TRBJ1-5; D might be TRBD1 (6 bases). The V gene's germline CDR1 is SNHLY and CDR2 FYNNEI. V lost 6 bases to trimming and J lost 1 base, with 19 bases between them. CDR3 length equals 17 residues. The CDR3 spells CASRKGRGGSSNQPQHF. In DNA, the CDR3 is TGTGCCAGCAGGAAAGGGAGAGGGGGTTCAAGCAATCAGCCCCAGCATTTT.

This rearrangement joins TRBV7-8 to TRBJ2-1, with TRBD2 matching over 11 bases. In germline, CDR1 is SGHVS, CDR2 FQNEAQ. J gave up 8 bases and V 4 bases, and 4 bases lay outside the gene matches. CDR3 size: 14 residues. CDR3 residues: CASSWGLAVDEQFF. The CDR3 DNA reads TGTGCCAGCAGCTGGGGACTAGCGGTGGATGAGCAGTTCTTC. Combining the CDR3 with reference TRBV7-8 and TRBJ2-1 gives the whole variable domain GAGVSQSPRYKVAKRGQDVALRCDPISGHVSLFWYQQALGQGPEFLTYFQNEAQLDKSGLPSDRFFAERPEGSVSTLKIQRTQQEDSAVYLCASSWGLAVDEQFFGPGTRLTVL.

The chain recombines TRBV4-3 with TRBJ2-5; D gene uncertain. Germline CDR1 reads LGHNA; CDR2 reads YSLEER. The CDR3 length is 13 residues. V dropped 1 base and J dropped 4 bases, with 7 bases sitting between them. The CDR3 DNA is TGCGCCAGCAGCCAAGGAAGGGTAGAGACCCAGTACTTC. Encoded protein: CASSQGRVETQYF.

Worth noting for this clone: An end of the junction differs from the germline gene, which may be a read error. V and J are TRBV6-1 and TRBJ2-7, with 10 bases matching TRBD1. The V gene's germline CDR1 is MNHNS and CDR2 SASEGT. The CDR3 is 15 amino acids. CDR3 in amino acids: CASREGQGGYYEQYF. CDR3 sequence (DNA): TGTGCCAGCAGGGAAGGACAGGGGGGTTACTACGAGCAGTACTTC.

This sequence joins TRBV10-3 and TRBJ1-2, with TRBD1 identical over 10 bases. The junction had 9 bases not matched to a gene; V was cut back by 3 bases and J by 2 bases. CDR1 ENHRY and CDR2 SYGVKD come from the germline V gene. This CDR3 is built from 17 residues. The CDR3 region is CAISDPTGTGVNYGYTF. The CDR3 nucleotides are TGTGCCATCAGTGACCCCACCGGGACAGGGGTCAACTATGGCTACACCTTC.

The V and J genes are TRBV30 and TRBJ2-3; D ambiguous. Per germline, CDR1 GTSNPN and CDR2 SVGIG (reference sequence). The V end was cut by 0 bases, the J end by 6 bases, with 7 bases between. This CDR3 region has 12 residues. CDR3 in amino acids: CAWSVFRDTQYF. CDR3 DNA sequence: TGTGCCTGGAGTGTCTTCAGGGATACGCAGTATTTT.

The rearrangement links TRBV11-3 to TRBJ2-1, with unresolved D. V dropped 5 bases and J dropped 9 bases, with 17 bases sitting between them. The germline V gene encodes CDR1 SGHNT and CDR2 YENEEA. CDR3 length equals 14 residues. This CDR3 reads CASSHSLTPGEQFF. In DNA, the CDR3 is TGTGCCAGCAGCCACTCCTTAACTCCGGGTGAGCAGTTCTTC. Full variable domain (remainder filled in from reference TRBV11-3 and TRBJ2-1): EAGVVQSPRYKIIEKKQPVAFWCNPISGHNTLYWYLQNLGQGPELLIRYENEEAVDDSQLPKDRFSAERLKGVDSTLKIQPAELGDSAVYLCASSHSLTPGEQFFGPGTRLTVL.

The V gene is TRBV19, the J gene TRBJ1-2; the match to TRBD1 covers 7 bases. CDR3 length: 13 residues. The V gene end was trimmed by 10 bases and the J gene end by 1 base; junction bases not matched to a gene: 6. Germline V gene sequence: CDR1 LNHDA, CDR2 SQIVND (reference sequence). CDR3 residues: CATWTGLNYGYTF. CDR3 DNA: TGTGCCACTTGGACAGGTCTTAACTATGGCTACACCTTC. The whole variable domain, filled in from reference TRBV19 and TRBJ1-2, reads DGGITQSPKYLFRKEGQNVTLSCEQNLNHDAMYWYRQDPGQGLRLIYYSQIVNDFQKGDIAEGYSVSREKKESFPLTVTSAQKNPTAFYLCATWTGLNYGYTFGSGTRLTVV.

The chain employs TRBV27 and TRBJ1-1, with D maybe TRBD1 (6 bases). CDR3 length: 14 amino acids. Trimming shortened V by 8 bases and J by 0 bases, and 13 bases separated the two germline ends. CDR1 is MNHEY, CDR2 SMNVEV, per germline (reference sequence). Here the CDR3 DNA reads TGTGCCAGCCGAACGGGGGCGATGAACACTGAAGCTTTCTTT. This sequence encodes CASRTGAMNTEAFF.

The J gene is TRBJ1-4, the V gene TRBV30; D ambiguous. CDR3 length: 10 amino acids. V lost 1 base to trimming and J lost 7 bases, with 1 base between them. Per germline, CDR1 GTSNPN and CDR2 SVGIG (reference sequence). The CDR3 reads CAWSAEKLFF. The CDR3 coding sequence is TGTGCCTGGAGTGCTGAAAAACTGTTTTTT. Full variable domain (rest looked up from reference TRBV30 and TRBJ1-4): SQTIHQWPATLVQPVGSPLSLECTVEGTSNPNLYWYRQAAGRGLQLLFYSVGIGQISSEVPQNLSASRPQDRQFILSSKKLLLSDSGFYLCAWSAEKLFFGSGTQLSVL.

The genes are TRBV7-6 and TRBJ2-2; 7 nucleotides match TRBD2. CDR1 is SGHVS, CDR2 FNYEAQ, per germline. The CDR3 is 18 residues long. Trimming cost V 5 bases and J 7 bases; bases outside gene matches: 19. The DNA for the CDR3 is TGTGCCAGCAGCCCTACCCTCGGGGGGACCGGAGGGGTCGGGGAGCTGTTTTTT. Translated: CASSPTLGGTGGVGELFF. The full variable domain, in which reference TRBV7-6 and TRBJ2-2 provide the parts outside the CDR3, is GAGVSQSPRYKVTKRGQDVALRCDPISGHVSLYWYRQALGQGPEFLTYFNYEAQQDKSGLPNDRFSAERPEGSISTLTIQRTEQRDSAMYRCASSPTLGGTGGVGELFFGEGSRLTVL.

This clone occurred once. The chain is built from TRBV7-2 and TRBJ2-3; 12 bases are shared with TRBD2. With 5 bases clipped from V and 3 bases from J, the junction kept 12 bases outside the gene matches. The CDR3 contains 18 residues. CDR1 and CDR2 (germline): SGHTA, FQGNSA. The CDR3 nucleotides read TGTGCCAGCAGCCAGCCCCCACTAGCGGGAGGCTATACAGATACGCAGTATTTT. This translates into CASSQPPLAGGYTDTQYF.

The rearrangement uses TRBV7-9 and TRBJ2-2; D gene uncertain. The CDR3 is made up of 14 amino acids. The germline CDR1 and CDR2 sequences are SEHNR and FQNEAQ (reference sequence). Trimming stripped 2 bases from V and 9 bases from J, with 13 bases between. CDR3 DNA: TGTGCCAGCAGCTTACTGGGGAAGACCAGGGAGCTGTTTTTT. This sequence encodes CASSLLGKTRELFF.

This clone is classed as medium-sized (0.01 to 0.1%). The chain uses TRBV7-9 and TRBJ2-7; no reliable D call. Germline values: CDR1 SEHNR, CDR2 FQNEAQ (reference sequence). The CDR3 contains 9 residues. The CDR3 loop reads CAVDYEQYF. As DNA, the CDR3 is TGTGCGGTCGACTACGAGCAGTACTTC.

This clone was observed once. The chain couples TRBV14 to TRBJ2-1; D may be TRBD2 (6 bases). V was pared by 6 bases and J by 3 bases, with 12 bases between. The CDR3 has 14 amino acids. Germline-derived CDR1 and CDR2 are SGHDN and FVKESK. The CDR3 coding sequence is TGTGCCAGCAGTCCCTGGGGGGTCTACAATGAGCAGTTCTTC. Translated, it gives CASSPWGVYNEQFF.

This CDR3 is CASSYGPAHTDTQYF. The CDR3 region has the DNA TGTGCCAGCAGTTACGGCCCGGCTCACACAGATACGCAGTATTTT. The chain combines TRBV6-5 with TRBJ2-3; D is unresolved. V lost 2 bases and J lost 2, with 11 bases in between. Germline values: CDR1 MNHEY, CDR2 SVGAGI. There are 15 residues in the CDR3.

The rearrangement links TRBV15 to TRBJ1-5; TRBD1 might be the D (6 bases). This CDR3 is 15 amino acids long. Germline CDR1 and CDR2: LNHNV and YYDKDF (reference sequence). Trimming left V 5 bases short and J 2 bases short, with 13 bases between. CDR3 coding DNA: TGTGCCACCAGCGGGCAGGACAGAGGCAATCAGCCCCAGCATTTT. Amino acids: CATSGQDRGNQPQHF.

Turning to this clone: This CDR3 is also generated by other DNA sequences in the sample. V usage is TRBV29-1 and J usage is TRBJ2-1; the D gene is possibly TRBD1 (6 bases). V was clipped by 3 bases and J by 0 bases, with 12 bases between them. Germline-derived CDR1 and CDR2 are SQVTM and ANQGSEA. This CDR3 comprises 15 residues. The CDR3 here is CSVEGAVSSYNEQFF. In nucleotides, the CDR3 is TGCAGCGTTGAGGGGGCGGTGAGCTCCTACAATGAGCAGTTCTTC.

The table lists this clone with a count of one. The CDR3 bases are TGTGCCAGCAGTTCAGACAGCTATAGCAATCAGCCCCAGCATTTT. Translated: CASSSDSYSNQPQHF. The rearrangement uses TRBV7-9 and TRBJ1-5; tentative D call: TRBD1 (5 bases). This CDR3 is built from 15 residues. CDR1 and CDR2 (germline): SEHNR, FQNEAQ (reference sequence). V was clipped by 6 bases and J by 0 bases, with 12 bases between them.